The clone carrying this T cell receptor (beta chain) was counted only a few times. Its antigen is undetermined. This specimen comes from a study of blood T cells in healthy people across ages. Across the whole study: Template switching caught about one barcoded beta molecule for each two T cells. The study, taken as a whole, reports: It was the long-lived donors that had more naive CD4+ cells and higher diversity than aged donors.

The CDR3 has 15 residues. Germline V gene data show CDR1 as LNHNV and CDR2 as YYDKDF (reference sequence). V lost 6 bases, J lost 0 bases, and 6 bases stayed unmatched. Primed by a sample-barcoded 5' primer and a J-beta primer mix, a second PCR proceeded for about 6 to 12 cycles. Each cDNA molecule was tagged by a template-switch adaptor with 12 random nucleotides. CDR3-containing paired-end reads numbering at least 2.5 million came from each sample. Using its own MiXCR run on the 5' RACE reads, TCRdb lists one record per CDR3 protein. The sample has more than 700,000 distinct CDR3 sequences, about half seen once.

Sequenced sample: blood. V usage is TRBV15 and J usage is TRBJ2-5, with TRBD1 matching 8 bases. This sequence was found in a man of 80 years or more in good health. CDR3 nucleotides: TGTGCCACCAGGGGACAGGACCTGTACCAAGAGACCCAGTACTTC. It translates to CATRGQDLYQETQYF.